Listed here are 15 T cell receptor beta chains from one sample, sequenced in a study of response to subunit inactivated influenza vaccine. TCRdb reanalysed the RT-PCR reads using MiXCR and keeps one entry per CDR3 protein. Among hundreds of thousands of distinct CDR3 sequences listed, around 16% were seen once. The source was PBMCs from blood, collected roughly 12 days after vaccination. These TCRs come from a man between 50 and 59 years old who received an inactivated influenza vaccine.

This clonotype has only a few counts. The rearrangement links TRBV11-2 to TRBJ2-2; TRBD2 matches 8 bases. The germline V gene has CDR1 SGHAT and CDR2 FQNNGV. The CDR3 extends over 18 amino acids. V dropped 2 bases and J dropped 5; count of bases not matched to a gene: 13. Here the CDR3 DNA reads TGTGCCAGCAGCTTATTAAGTCGGGGGGGAGCGGGGACCGGGGAGCTGTTTTTT. Encoded protein: CASSLLSRGGAGTGELFF.

This clonotype turned up a few times. The chain recombines TRBV11-3 with TRBJ2-4, with 7 bases identical to TRBD1. Germline lookup yields CDR1 SGHNT and CDR2 YENEEA. This CDR3 contains 14 residues. J lost 3 bases, V lost 5 bases, and 4 bases had no gene match. For the CDR3, the DNA is TGTGCCAGCAGCGCCGGACAGGACAAAAACATTCAGTACTTC. As protein: CASSAGQDKNIQYF.

This clonotype was counted a few times. The rearrangement uses TRBV12-3 or TRBV12-4 and TRBJ2-1; D not resolved. This CDR3 spans 13 amino acids. V lost 1 base, J lost 9 bases, and 10 bases lay in between. The CDR3 protein is CASSLGFQSEQFF. The CDR3 DNA sequence: TGTGCCAGCAGTTTAGGCTTTCAGAGTGAGCAGTTCTTC.

This clonotype was seen only a few times. The J gene is TRBJ2-5, the V gene TRBV20-1; TRBD1 agrees at 7 bases. Germline V CDR1 and CDR2: DFQATT, SNEGSKA (reference sequence). Trimming cost V 6 bases and J 2 bases; bases outside gene matches: 12. CDR3 size: 15 residues. The CDR3 is CSAPHPGQPQETQYF. Written as DNA, the CDR3 is TGCAGTGCCCCACACCCGGGACAGCCACAAGAGACCCAGTACTTC.

V gene TRBV12-3 or TRBV12-4 combines with J gene TRBJ1-5, with TRBD1 identical over 8 bases. Trimming cost V 6 bases and J 2 bases; bases outside gene matches: 9. The CDR3 runs to 16 residues. CDR3 in amino acids: CASSLKGQGGNQPQHF. In nucleotides, the CDR3 is TGTGCCAGCAGCCTAAAAGGACAGGGAGGCAATCAGCCCCAGCATTTT.

This clonotype has a count of ten or more. The chain links TRBV15 to TRBJ1-1; D unclear. CDR1 LNHNV and CDR2 YYDKDF come from the germline V gene (reference sequence). The V end lost 3 bases, the J end lost 1 base, and 18 bases lay between the germline ends. This CDR3 is built from 17 residues. The CDR3 bases are TGTGCCACCAGCAGGGAATACTCCCCACTTCCGAACACTGAAGCTTTCTTT. It specifies CATSREYSPLPNTEAFF.

The chain couples TRBV29-1 to TRBJ2-7, with 10 bases identical to TRBD2. This CDR3 spans 13 amino acids. CDR1 is SQVTM, CDR2 ANQGSEA, per germline. Trimming cost V 6 bases and J 4 bases; bases outside gene matches: 6. The CDR3 DNA follows: TGCAGCGTGAATAGCGGGAGGACATACGAGCAGTACTTC. This codes for CSVNSGRTYEQYF.

In this sample, this clonotype turned up a few times. J is TRBJ2-3 and V is TRBV28; the match to TRBD1 covers 7 bases. After removal of 5 bases from V and 8 bases from J, the junction contained 13 bases not matched to a gene. This CDR3 contains 15 residues. Germline V CDR1 and CDR2: MDHEN, SYDVKM. The CDR3 loop reads CASSPFGQAQATQYF. The CDR3 coding sequence is TGTGCCAGCAGTCCTTTCGGACAGGCCCAAGCTACGCAGTATTTT.

V and J are TRBV3-1 and TRBJ2-5; D is undetermined. The CDR3 is 18 residues long. The ends were cut back, 0 bases at V and 7 bases at J, with 24 bases in the middle. From germline, CDR1 is LGHDT and CDR2 YNNKEL (reference sequence). CDR3 bases: TGTGCCAGCAGCCAAGAAAGTCCCCAACTCGTCGCCAAGGGGACCCAGTACTTC. Its protein product is CASSQESPQLVAKGTQYF.

In its sample, this clonotype was seen many times. The chain couples TRBV28 to TRBJ2-7; D perhaps matches TRBD2 (6 bases). This CDR3 has 15 amino acids. Per germline, CDR1 MDHEN and CDR2 SYDVKM. With 6 bases removed from V and 2 bases from J, the gap between germline ends came to 17 bases. The DNA for the CDR3 is TGTGCCAGCAGGAATATAGCGGTAAAGGCCTACGAGCAGTACTTC. It specifies CASRNIAVKAYEQYF.

The chain couples TRBV20-1 to TRBJ2-6; D ambiguous. Trimming stripped 8 bases from V and 0 bases from J, with 14 bases between. Per the germline V gene, CDR1 is DFQATT and CDR2 is SNEGSKA (reference sequence). The CDR3 has 15 residues. CDR3 sequence (DNA): TGCAGTATACCAGTTGCCCACTCTGGGGCCAACGTCCTGACTTTC. Its translation: CSIPVAHSGANVLTF.

The chain is built from TRBV7-2 and TRBJ2-7, with D possibly called TRBD1 or TRBD2 (5 bases each). Germline V gene lookup returns CDR1 SGHTA and CDR2 FQGNSA. The CDR3 covers 15 residues. V was trimmed by 5 bases and J by 4 bases, leaving 18 bases between them. In DNA, the CDR3 is TGTGCCAGCAGCCCCCAGCCGGGGCGGGTTTACGAGCAGTACTTC. It specifies CASSPQPGRVYEQYF.

The chain joins TRBV7-8 to TRBJ2-7; the D gene is possibly TRBD2 (6 bases). CDR1 and CDR2 from the germline V gene are SGHVS and FQNEAQ. The CDR3 consists of 13 residues. Trimming stripped 4 bases from V and 1 base from J, with 8 bases between. The CDR3 loop is CASSWRGSYEQYF. The CDR3 DNA reads as TGTGCCAGCAGCTGGCGGGGTTCCTACGAGCAGTACTTC.

A single count supports this clonotype. The chain couples TRBV20-1 to TRBJ1-1; possibly TRBD1 for D (6 bases). CDR1 is DFQATT, CDR2 SNEGSKA, per germline (reference sequence). V was trimmed by 4 bases and J by 5 bases, leaving 8 bases between them. There are 11 residues in the CDR3. CDR3 coding DNA: TGCAGTGCTATGGGGGCGACTGAAGCTTTCTTT. Its translation is CSAMGATEAFF.

The J gene is TRBJ1-1, the V gene TRBV7-9; unclear D gene. The CDR3 sequence is 15 residues long. Per the germline V gene, CDR1 is SEHNR and CDR2 is FQNEAQ (reference sequence). With 5 bases removed from V and 3 bases from J, the gap between germline ends came to 16 bases. Here the CDR3 DNA reads TGTGCCAGCAGCAGATTTGGAAAGGAAGACACTGAAGCTTTCTTT. The encoded protein is CASSRFGKEDTEAFF.